The 23 T cell receptor beta chains below were found in one sample sequenced in a study of blood T cell repertoires in COVID-19. Using immunoSEQ multiplex PCR, the repertoire was profiled, and TCRdb retains in-frame clones only, with some absent. The table has approximately 160,000 clones, 65% to 85% seen once. Material: peripheral blood. The receptor set was obtained from a woman aged 55-69 years with acute or convalescent COVID-19.

This clone was recorded only once. The chain carries TRBV19 and TRBJ1-2; no firm D call. The CDR3 consists of 13 residues. V lost 7 bases and J 7 bases, leaving 16 bases between the germline ends. CDR1 and CDR2 (germline): LNHDA, SQIVND (reference sequence). CDR3 in DNA: TGTGCCAGTAACCCCTCTGGGAGGACTGGCTACACCTTC. Its translation is CASNPSGRTGYTF. Combining the CDR3 with reference TRBV19 and TRBJ1-2 gives the whole variable domain DGGITQSPKYLFRKEGQNVTLSCEQNLNHDAMYWYRQDPGQGLRLIYYSQIVNDFQKGDIAEGYSVSREKKESFPLTVTSAQKNPTAFYLCASNPSGRTGYTFGSGTRLTVV.

The chain combines TRBV28 with TRBJ1-5, with a possible D match to TRBD1 (5 bases). This CDR3 is built from 14 residues. Germline CDR1 reads MDHEN; CDR2 reads SYDVKM. Trimming removed 6 bases at V and 7 bases at J, with 16 bases between. The DNA for the CDR3 is TGTGCCAGCAGGGGCGGACAAGGTGGGCAGCCCCAGCATTTT. Translating gives CASRGGQGGQPQHF.

A remark on this clone: One end of the junction is discordant with germline, which a read error may explain. The V and J genes are TRBV7-7 and TRBJ2-3; D remains unclear. Germline V gene lookup returns CDR1 SSHAT and CDR2 FNYEAQ (reference sequence). The CDR3 is 14 residues long. In DNA, the CDR3 is TGTGCTAGCAGCCCGCACTCCAGCACAGATACGCAGTATTTT. Its protein is CASSPHSSTDTQYF.

The rearrangement joins TRBV19 to TRBJ1-5, with 9 bases fitting TRBD1. Germline assignment: CDR1 LNHDA and CDR2 SQIVND (reference sequence). The length of the CDR3 is 16 residues. Trimming took 6 bases from V and 3 from J; bases not matched to a gene: 9. The CDR3 is CASRRTGVGVNQPQHF. The CDR3 nucleotides are TGTGCCAGTAGACGGACAGGGGTTGGGGTCAATCAGCCCCAGCATTTT.

This clone was counted a few times. J is TRBJ1-2 and V is TRBV10-3; D might be TRBD1 (6 bases). In germline, CDR1 is ENHRY, CDR2 SYGVKD. The ends were cut back, 6 bases at V and 0 bases at J, with 14 bases in the middle. The CDR3 totals 15 residues. The CDR3 sequence is CAIRSGTTSNYGYTF. The DNA of the CDR3 is TGTGCCATCAGGAGCGGGACAACCTCTAACTATGGCTACACCTTC.

This clone was detected once. J is TRBJ2-7 and V is TRBV12-5; TRBD1 aligns across 7 bases. Germline CDR1 and CDR2: LGHNT and FRNRAP. V lost 1 base, J lost 6 bases, and 9 bases stayed unmatched. This CDR3 comprises 15 residues. This CDR3 is CASGLGDRETGEQYF. CDR3 in DNA: TGTGCTAGTGGTTTGGGAGACAGGGAAACGGGCGAGCAGTACTTC.

V is TRBV25-1 and J is TRBJ1-1, with D perhaps matching TRBD1 (6 bases). Germline V gene lookup returns CDR1 MGHDK and CDR2 SYGVNS. With 3 bases removed from V and 3 bases from J, the gap between germline ends came to 11 bases. This CDR3 contains 14 residues. DNA of the CDR3: TGTGCCAGCAGTGAGACAGGCCAGCACACTGAAGCTTTCTTT. It codes for CASSETGQHTEAFF.

This chain links TRBV19 with TRBJ2-7, with 8 bases identical to TRBD1. Germline CDR1 reads LNHDA; CDR2 reads SQIVND (reference sequence). Trimming at V came to 9 bases and at J to 0 bases, leaving 4 bases not matched to a gene. This CDR3 has 13 amino acids. As DNA, the CDR3 is TGTGCCAGCCGGACAGGGAACTCCTACGAGCAGTACTTC. Translating gives CASRTGNSYEQYF. The full variable domain, with the rest looked up from reference TRBV19 and TRBJ2-7, is DGGITQSPKYLFRKEGQNVTLSCEQNLNHDAMYWYRQDPGQGLRLIYYSQIVNDFQKGDIAEGYSVSREKKESFPLTVTSAQKNPTAFYLCASRTGNSYEQYFGPGTRLTVT.

For this clone: One end of the junction varies from germline; a read error may be responsible. The chain couples TRBV20-1 to TRBJ1-6; the match to TRBD1 covers 8 bases. In germline, CDR1 is DFQATT, CDR2 SNEGSKA (reference sequence). The length of the CDR3 is 10 residues. The CDR3 protein is CSAEGQAQYF. Written as DNA, the CDR3 is TGCAGTGCTGAGGGACAGGCCCAATACTTT.

This chain uses TRBV18 with TRBJ1-1, with TRBD1 identical over 8 bases. CDR3 length: 14 residues. Looked up from germline, CDR1 is KGHSH and CDR2 is LQKENI. Trimming cost V 6 bases and J 6 bases; bases outside gene matches: 9. The DNA of the CDR3 is TGTGCCAGCTCCCCCCGGCAGGGGGCCGCTGAAGCTTTCTTT. Translating gives CASSPRQGAAEAFF.

The chain has TRBV5-1 and TRBJ2-2; 7 nucleotides align to TRBD1. The CDR3 extends over 17 amino acids. Germline V lookup: CDR1 SGHRS, CDR2 YFSETQ. V shed 2 bases and J 1 base; nucleotides not matched to a gene: 8. CDR3 protein: CASSFDPGTVNTGELFF. The CDR3 DNA reads as TGCGCCAGCAGCTTCGATCCCGGGACAGTGAACACCGGGGAGCTGTTTTTT.

This CDR3 reads CASSLTGVPYGYTF. The CDR3 nucleotides are TGCGCCAGCAGCCTGACAGGGGTCCCCTATGGCTACACCTTC. V usage is TRBV5-1 and J usage is TRBJ1-2; 8 positions match TRBD1. V shed 4 bases and J 4 bases; nucleotides not matched to a gene: 6. This CDR3 comprises 14 residues. The germline gives CDR1 SGHRS, CDR2 YFSETQ.

This chain connects TRBV4-3 to TRBJ1-2; D perhaps matches TRBD1 (5 bases). The V end lost 0 bases, the J end lost 2 bases, and 13 bases lay between the germline ends. Per the germline V gene, CDR1 is LGHNA and CDR2 is YSLEER. CDR3 length: 16 amino acids. This CDR3 is CASSQEWGDGNYGYTF. The CDR3 nucleotides read TGCGCCAGCAGCCAAGAATGGGGGGATGGGAACTATGGCTACACCTTC.

The gene calls are TRBV27 and TRBJ2-7; perhaps TRBD2 as D (5 bases). The V gene's germline CDR1 is MNHEY and CDR2 SMNVEV (reference sequence). This CDR3 has 14 amino acids. V lost 2 bases, J lost 0 bases, and 8 bases lay in between. The CDR3: CASSLVAYSYEQYF. CDR3 DNA sequence: TGTGCCAGCAGTTTAGTAGCGTACTCCTACGAGCAGTACTTC.

The chain employs TRBV19 and TRBJ1-5; 10 bases agree with TRBD1. This CDR3 is built from 15 residues. Unmatched junction bases numbered 10, after V lost 4 bases and J lost 10 bases. The germline V gene has CDR1 LNHDA and CDR2 SQIVND (reference sequence). CDR3 in amino acids: CASSRAGTGDQPQHF. The CDR3 DNA is TGTGCCAGTAGTAGGGCCGGGACAGGGGACCAACCCCAGCATTTT.

The chain couples TRBV6-5 to TRBJ2-2; 7 bases map to TRBD1. The CDR3 runs to 14 residues. Per germline, CDR1 MNHEY and CDR2 SVGAGI. V trimming: 2 bases; J trimming: 4 bases; junction bases outside the gene matches: 1. The CDR3 here is CASSYRQGTGELFF. In DNA, the CDR3 is TGTGCCAGCAGTTACCGACAGGGCACCGGGGAGCTGTTTTTT.

The V and J genes are TRBV9 and TRBJ2-1; the D gene is possibly TRBD1 (6 bases). The V end lost 4 bases, the J end lost 0 bases, and 14 bases lay between the germline ends. The germline V gene encodes CDR1 SGDLS and CDR2 YYNGEE. The CDR3 is made up of 16 amino acids. The CDR3 here is CASSIEEDSSYNEQFF. CDR3 coding DNA: TGTGCCAGCAGCATCGAAGAGGACAGCTCCTACAATGAGCAGTTCTTC.

The chain joins TRBV6-5 to TRBJ1-5, with D perhaps matching TRBD1 (6 bases). V lost 6 bases, J lost 0 bases, and 12 bases lay in between. Germline CDR1 reads MNHEY; CDR2 reads SVGAGI. CDR3 length: 15 amino acids. The CDR3 coding sequence is TGTGCCAGCAGACAACAGGGAATTAGCAATCAGCCCCAGCATTTT. Protein product: CASRQQGISNQPQHF.

This chain connects TRBV18 to TRBJ1-5, with 9 bases fitting TRBD1. The junction had 7 bases not matched to a gene; V was cut back by 6 bases and J by 1 base. The CDR3 is 16 residues long. CDR1 is KGHSH, CDR2 LQKENI, per germline. The CDR3 nucleotides are TGTGCCAGCTCGTCACAGGGGGCAGGAAGCAATCAGCCCCAGCATTTT. Translated: CASSSQGAGSNQPQHF.

The chain employs TRBV7-9 and TRBJ1-1; D possibly corresponds to TRBD1 (5 bases). Between the trimmed V and J ends, which lost 5 bases and 6 bases, there was a span of 19 bases. CDR3 length: 15 residues. The V gene's germline CDR1 is SEHNR and CDR2 FQNEAQ (reference sequence). CDR3 loop: CASSPGGPGRAEAFF. The CDR3 region has the DNA TGTGCCAGCAGCCCCGGGGGTCCCGGAAGGGCTGAAGCTTTCTTT.

V and J are TRBV11-3 and TRBJ1-6; unclear D gene. The CDR3 is 15 residues long. Germline CDR1 SGHNT, CDR2 YENEEA. V was trimmed by 3 bases and J by 0 bases, leaving 6 bases between them. CDR3 bases: TGTGCCAGCAGCTTGGGCAGCTCCTATAATTCACCCCTCCACTTT. Translated: CASSLGSSYNSPLHF.

Points on this clone: Other nucleotide sequences from this sample produce the same CDR3. The genes are TRBV7-2 and TRBJ1-1; D perhaps matches TRBD1 (5 bases). CDR3 length: 14 residues. Germline V gene sequence: CDR1 SGHTA, CDR2 FQGNSA. The ends were cut back, 5 bases at V and 0 bases at J, with 10 bases in the middle. CDR3 DNA: TGTGCCAGCAGCCCTGGGGGGGTGAACACTGAAGCTTTCTTT. Protein: CASSPGGVNTEAFF. Full variable domain (outside the CDR3, taken from reference TRBV7-2 and TRBJ1-1): GAGVSQSPSNKVTEKGKDVELRCDPISGHTALYWYRQSLGQGLEFLIYFQGNSAPDKSGLPSDRFSAERTGGSVSTLTIQRTQQEDSAVYLCASSPGGVNTEAFFGQGTRLTVV.

The chain carries TRBV14 and TRBJ2-5; D call uncertain. CDR3 length: 14 residues. Germline V gene sequence: CDR1 SGHDN, CDR2 FVKESK. V dropped 5 bases and J dropped 5 bases, with 15 bases sitting between them. CDR3 loop: CASSSQTVAETQYF. The DNA for the CDR3 is TGTGCCAGCAGCTCTCAAACGGTCGCGGAGACCCAGTACTTC.